Below, 15 T cell receptor beta chains from the same sample are listed, as sequenced in a study of T cells after posttransplantation cyclophosphamide. The protocol was immunoSEQ multiplex PCR, while the TCRdb copy is restricted to in-frame clones and leaves out a portion. The record shows around 34,000 clones for this sample, with no singletons present. The specimen sequenced was PBMCs. All receptors derive from a man aged 45-60 years in good health, CMV-negative, and a related stem cell transplant donor.

This clone was seen repeatedly, ten times or more. This sequence joins TRBV7-2 and TRBJ2-2; no clear D gene. Looked up from germline, CDR1 is SGHTA and CDR2 is FQGNSA. This CDR3 is 13 amino acids long. V was shortened by 1 base and J by 4 bases, with 4 bases between the two germline ends. CDR3 bases: TGTGCCAGCAGCTTAGAGCTCACCGGGGAGCTGTTTTTT. Its translation is CASSLELTGELFF.

This clone was seen ten or more times. This chain joins TRBV2 and TRBJ2-3, with a possible D match to TRBD2 (5 bases). CDR1 is SNHLY and CDR2 is FYNNEI in the germline V gene. Trimming removed 7 bases at V and 4 bases at J, with 12 bases between. The CDR3 is 13 amino acids. CDR3 in DNA: TGTGCCAGCAACCCTAGCTCTTCAGATACGCAGTATTTT. Amino acid sequence: CASNPSSSDTQYF.

J is TRBJ2-5 and V is TRBV5-1, with 11 bases aligning to TRBD1. Gene TRBJ2-7 matches the end of the DNA better, so the J call may be wrong. The CDR3 has 13 residues. CDR1 and CDR2 (germline): SGHRS, YFSETQ. CDR3 region: CASSGQGADEQYF. The DNA for the CDR3 is TGCGCCAGCAGTGGACAGGGGGCGGACGAGCAGTACTTC.

This clone has a count of ten or more. V gene TRBV5-1 combines with J gene TRBJ1-4; tentative D call: TRBD1 (5 bases). The V end was cut by 0 bases, the J end by 2 bases, with 8 bases between. The CDR3 runs to 15 residues. Germline CDR1 is SGHRS and CDR2 is YFSETQ. The CDR3 region is CASSLVQGTNEKLFF. In DNA, the CDR3 is TGCGCCAGCAGCTTGGTCCAGGGCACTAATGAAAAACTGTTTTTT.

The sample holds a few counts of this clone. This chain links TRBV9 with TRBJ2-5, with a weak D call TRBD1 (6 bases). Trimming stripped 3 bases from V and 2 bases from J, with 11 bases between. The germline V gene has CDR1 SGDLS and CDR2 YYNGEE. CDR3 length: 14 amino acids. CDR3 loop: CASSAGALQETQYF. The CDR3 region has the DNA TGTGCCAGCAGCGCAGGGGCGTTACAAGAGACCCAGTACTTC.

This clone was counted many times. The V and J genes are TRBV12-5 and TRBJ2-1; 10 bases are a match to TRBD2. CDR1 LGHNT and CDR2 FRNRAP come from the germline V gene. With V trimmed by 2 bases and J by 2 bases, 3 bases remained unmatched. The CDR3 has 16 residues. CDR3 sequence (DNA): TGTGCTAGTGGTTTGTCCCTAGCGGGGGCCTACAATGAGCAGTTCTTC. It is translated as CASGLSLAGAYNEQFF.

This clone was seen a handful of times. The chain combines TRBV5-1 with TRBJ2-3, with 12 nucleotides matching TRBD2. The V segment lost 0 bases and the J segment 7 bases; nucleotides outside the gene matches: 12. The germline V gene encodes CDR1 SGHRS and CDR2 YFSETQ. The CDR3 runs to 18 residues. This chain's CDR3 is CASSLDLILAGGSNTQYF. The CDR3 nucleotides read TGCGCCAGCAGCTTGGATTTAATCCTAGCGGGAGGGTCAAATACGCAGTATTTT. The full variable domain, completed using reference TRBV5-1 and TRBJ2-3, is KAGVTQTPRYLIKTRGQQVTLSCSPISGHRSVSWYQQTPGQGLQFLFEYFSETQRNKGNFPGRFSGRQFSNSRSEMNVSTLELGDSALYLCASSLDLILAGGSNTQYFGPGTRLTVL.

This clone was found many times. The chain recombines TRBV5-8 with TRBJ1-1; unclear D gene. The CDR3 covers 13 residues. The V end was cut by 1 base, the J end by 6 bases, with 10 bases between. Germline V lookup: CDR1 SGHTS, CDR2 YDEGEE. CDR3 protein: CASSLIPGPEAFF. The CDR3 nucleotides are TGTGCCAGCAGCTTGATCCCGGGTCCTGAAGCTTTCTTT.

There are many counts of this clone. The chain joins TRBV13 to TRBJ1-1; D remains ambiguous. Trimming shortened V by 0 bases and J by 12 bases, and 11 bases separated the two germline ends. Germline V gene data show CDR1 as PRHDT and CDR2 as FYEKMQ (reference sequence). The CDR3 covers 12 residues. CDR3 region: CASSLGDRETFF. The CDR3 DNA is TGTGCCAGCAGCTTAGGGGACCGGGAGACTTTCTTT.

This clone has only a few counts. It may be a read error: a sequence one base away is much more abundant. The same CDR3 is also encoded by other DNA sequences in this sample. The chain is built from TRBV6-5 and TRBJ1-5; no clear D gene. The CDR3 totals 12 residues. Germline CDR1 is MNHEY and CDR2 is SVGAGI. Trimming removed 7 bases at V and 5 bases at J, with 9 bases between. Here the CDR3 reads CASKTGDQPQHF. Written as DNA, the CDR3 is TGTGCCAGCAAGACGGGAGATCAGCCCCAGCATTTT.

At least ten counts were recorded for this clone. The J gene is TRBJ2-5, the V gene TRBV5-1, with TRBD2 identical over 8 bases. This CDR3 is 15 amino acids long. CDR1 and CDR2 from the germline V gene are SGHRS and YFSETQ. Germline trimming cut 1 base from V and 1 base from J; bases unmatched to any gene: 3. CDR3 residues: CASSLFGGAQETQYF. The CDR3 DNA reads TGCGCCAGCAGCTTGTTCGGGGGGGCCCAAGAGACCCAGTACTTC.

This clone was counted many times. V is TRBV2 and J is TRBJ1-2; D gene uncertain. CDR1 is SNHLY and CDR2 is FYNNEI in the germline V gene. The CDR3 length is 12 residues. Trimming took off 7 bases at V and 2 bases at J, with 8 bases between the two ends. Here the CDR3 reads CASNGENYGYTF. The CDR3 nucleotides are TGTGCCAGCAACGGGGAAAACTATGGCTACACCTTC. The full variable domain, with the rest looked up from reference TRBV2 and TRBJ1-2, is EPEVTQTPSHQVTQMGQEVILRCVPISNHLYFYWYRQILGQKVEFLVSFYNNEISEKSEIFDDQFSVERPDGSNFTLKIRSTKLEDSAMYFCASNGENYGYTFGSGTRLTVV.

There are many counts of this clone. This chain joins TRBV4-3 and TRBJ2-7, with 8 positions matching TRBD1. The germline gives CDR1 LGHNA, CDR2 YSLEER. The length of the CDR3 is 16 residues. V shed 1 base, J shed 2 bases, and the junction held 7 bases outside the gene matches. In DNA form, the CDR3 reads TGCGCCAGCAGCCAAGCCCCGGGCAGGGGGCCCTACGAGCAGTACTTC. It codes for CASSQAPGRGPYEQYF.

The J gene is TRBJ2-5, the V gene TRBV29-1, with D perhaps matching TRBD1 (6 bases). The CDR3 is 13 amino acids. Per the germline V gene, CDR1 is SQVTM and CDR2 is ANQGSEA. V was cut by 4 bases and J by 2 bases, with 11 bases left in between. The CDR3 DNA sequence: TGCAGCGTTGGCCTGGACAGACAAGAGACCCAGTACTTC. Protein sequence: CSVGLDRQETQYF.

This clone was picked up many times. V and J are TRBV14 and TRBJ1-6; D uncertain. This CDR3 contains 17 residues. V was clipped by 5 bases and J by 9 bases, with 23 bases between them. The germline gives CDR1 SGHDN, CDR2 FVKESK. As DNA, the CDR3 is TGTGCCAGCAGCAGTCGGGTCGGGGTAGGAACGGCTTCACCCCTCCACTTT. It translates to CASSSRVGVGTASPLHF.